This T cell receptor beta chain was observed in a study of cytomegalovirus exposure and HLA in healthy donors. Study at large: Early released data comprised 80 million to 90 million unique TCRs from HLA-typed donors. General study findings and limits: Earlier results showed most TCR beta V segments being productive about 90% or about 30% of the time. There were 160 or so TCR beta chains listed as cytomegalovirus-associated. Sequencing likely generated an artifact that appeared as a cluster of highly shared sequence variants.

The PCR employed 60 Vbeta primers together with 13 Jbeta primers. Clones were read by immunoSEQ multiplex PCR, and TCRdb kept only the in-frame ones, dropping some. The sample contains around 210,000 clones, about 77% of which appear only once. This clone appeared a single time. Its specificity is unknown. CDR3 length: 15 amino acids. J was trimmed by 2 bases and V by 0 bases; bases with no gene match: 1. Germline V gene lookup returns CDR1 MGHRA and CDR2 YSYEKL. The sequence was obtained from a boy between 10 and 17 years old in good health and CMV-seronegative. The chain carries TRBV4-1 and TRBJ2-1; 7 bases are a match to TRBD1. The source material was PBMCs. The CDR3 sequence is CASSQDTGAYNEQFF. In DNA form, the CDR3 reads TGCGCCAGCAGCCAAGACACAGGGGCCTACAATGAGCAGTTCTTC.